The rows below give T cell receptor beta chains drawn from one sample of a study of beta chain features in type 1 diabetes. The protocol was immunoSEQ multiplex PCR, while the TCRdb copy is restricted to in-frame clones and leaves out a portion. The table records about 340,000 clones, approximately 10% of them present only once. The sample taken for sequencing was central memory CD4+ T cells from blood. These receptors were obtained from a man aged 25 to 40 with type 1 diabetes. Both conserved end residues are part of each CDR3. A D gene is named only where the DNA matches it firmly. The listing skips clone size in some rows; elsewhere it reads once, few, many or a size class.

clone size | D gene | J gene | V gene | CDR3 protein | CDR3 DNA
. | . | TRBJ2-5 | TRBV7-9 | CASSPPATEETQYF | TGTGCCAGCAGCCCACCGGCAACGGAGGAGACCCAGTACTTC
. | . | TRBJ2-5 | TRBV7-2 | CASSSGGETQYF | TGTGCCAGCAGCTCCGGTGGGGAGACCCAGTACTTC
. | TRBD1 | TRBJ1-6 | TRBV7-9 | CASTLGTGNGSPLHF | TGTGCCAGCACCTTAGGGACAGGGAACGGATCACCCCTCCACTTT
few | . | TRBJ1-5 | TRBV6-1 | CASTGAYSNQPQHF | TGTGCCAGCACGGGTGCATATAGCAATCAGCCCCAGCATTTT
. | . | TRBJ2-2 | TRBV19 | CATSRGDGTGELFF | TGTGCCACTTCCAGGGGGGATGGCACCGGGGAGCTGTTTTTT
. | . | TRBJ2-7 | TRBV7-2 | CASSLVTGAALEQYF | TGTGCCAGCAGCTTAGTAACCGGTGCGGCTTTAGAGCAGTACTTC
many | . | TRBJ2-3 | TRBV2 | CASSDHSMTQYF | TGTGCCAGCAGTGACCATTCGATGACGCAGTATTTT
. | . | TRBJ1-1 | TRBV29-1 | CSAEQQGNTEAFF | TGCAGCGCGGAACAACAGGGAAACACTGAAGCTTTCTTT
. | . | TRBJ1-5 | TRBV6-1 | CASSGGDQPQHF | TGTGCCAGCAGTGGAGGGGACCAGCCCCAGCATTTT
few | . | TRBJ1-2 | TRBV29-1 | CSAEWGGNYGYTF | TGCAGCGCAGAATGGGGGGGAAACTATGGCTACACCTTC
few | TRBD1 | TRBJ2-2 | TRBV27 | CASSRKNPGQGSTGELFF | TGTGCCAGCAGTCGAAAGAACCCGGGACAGGGGAGCACCGGGGAGCTGTTTTTT
. | . | TRBJ2-3 | TRBV12-5 | CASGPGTITDTQYF | TGTGCTAGTGGCCCCGGTACTATCACAGATACGCAGTATTTT
. | TRBD1 | TRBJ1-1 | TRBV2 | CASSVSSGQPHEAFF | TGTGCCAGCAGTGTAAGCTCGGGACAGCCTCATGAAGCTTTCTTT
. | . | TRBJ1-2 | TRBV6-1 | CASSPDPNYGYTF | TGTGCCAGCAGTCCGGACCCAAACTATGGCTACACCTTC
few | TRBD2 | TRBJ2-4 | TRBV2 | CASSYTAGEGIQYF | TGTGCCAGCAGTTATACAGCGGGGGAGGGCATTCAGTACTTC
. | . | TRBJ1-2 | TRBV30 | CAWSQGSNYGYTF | TGTGCCTGGAGTCAGGGTTCAAACTATGGCTACACCTTC
. | . | TRBJ2-7 | TRBV7-2 | CASSLAGGTYEQYF | TGTGCCAGCAGCTTAGCAGGAGGGACCTACGAGCAGTACTTC
few | TRBD1 | TRBJ2-2 | TRBV6-6 | CASSRRTGNTGELFF | TGTGCCAGCAGCCGCCGGACAGGGAACACCGGGGAGCTGTTTTTT
many | . | TRBJ2-3 | TRBV20-1 | CSALTTDTQYF | TGCAGTGCCCTAACCACAGATACGCAGTATTTT
many | . | TRBJ2-7 | TRBV6-6 | CASTGASYEQYF | TGTGCCAGCACGGGGGCGAGCTACGAGCAGTACTTC
. | . | TRBJ1-1 | TRBV15 | CATSRGPPPNTEAFF | TGTGCCACCAGCAGAGGCCCTCCACCGAACACTGAAGCTTTCTTT
. | TRBD1 | TRBJ1-2 | TRBV4-3 | CASSQETGGLGYTF | TGCGCCAGCAGCCAAGAGACAGGGGGCTTAGGCTACACCTTC
few | . | TRBJ2-3 | TRBV18 | CASSPPAGYTDTQYF | TGTGCCAGCTCACCACCGGCAGGGTACACAGATACGCAGTATTTT
few | . | TRBJ1-4 | TRBV28 | CASSWTTEGEKLFF | TGTGCCAGCAGTTGGACAACTGAGGGGGAAAAACTGTTTTTT
many | TRBD1 | TRBJ1-5 | TRBV4-3 | CASSQNRGHNQPQHF | TGCGCCAGCAGCCAAAACAGGGGCCACAATCAGCCCCAGCATTTT
. | . | TRBJ1-2 | TRBV28 | CASGGQSFGYTF | TGTGCCAGCGGCGGACAGTCCTTCGGCTACACCTTC
few | . | TRBJ2-5 | TRBV6-5 | CASSTRLVTETQYF | TGTGCCAGCAGTACCCGACTAGTAACGGAGACCCAGTACTTC
few | TRBD2 | TRBJ2-3 | TRBV6-6 | CASSYRSGGTDTQYF | TGTGCCAGCAGTTACCGTAGCGGGGGGACGGATACGCAGTATTTT
many | . | TRBJ1-3 | TRBV7-9 | CASRSEGFGNTIYF | TGTGCCAGCAGGTCCGAGGGCTTTGGAAACACCATATATTTT
. | . | TRBJ2-1 | TRBV4-2 | CASSASSGRTYNEQFF | TGTGCCAGCAGCGCGAGCTCAGGGCGAACCTACAATGAGCAGTTCTTC
. | . | TRBJ2-7 | TRBV5-1 | CASSFTGPEQYF | TGCGCCAGCAGCTTTACAGGGCCGGAGCAGTACTTC
few | TRBD1 | TRBJ2-7 | TRBV30 | CAWSLGRGSEQYF | TGTGCCTGGAGTCTCGGCAGGGGGAGTGAGCAGTACTTC
few | . | TRBJ1-2 | TRBV7-9 | CASSEGTHHGYTF | TGTGCCAGCAGCGAGGGGACCCACCATGGCTACACCTTC
few | . | TRBJ2-3 | TRBV5-1 | CASSSSADTDTQYF | TGCGCCAGCAGCTCCTCAGCGGACACAGATACGCAGTATTTT
. | . | TRBJ1-3 | TRBV6-6 | CASSYSEGGRNTIYF | TGTGCCAGCAGTTACTCCGAAGGTGGTCGGAACACCATATATTTT
. | . | TRBJ1-4 | TRBV5-1 | CASSLMGGSDEKLFF | TGCGCCAGCAGCTTGATGGGGGGCAGCGATGAAAAACTGTTTTTT